One sample yielded the 29 T cell receptor beta chains listed below, sequenced in a study of T-cell reconstitution after alpha-beta-depleted transplantation in children. Researchers prepared the TCRbeta library using unique molecular identifiers, the study reports. TCRdb itself ran the PCR reads through MiXCR, one entry per CDR3 protein. The sample consists of about 460,000 distinct CDR3 sequences, about 11% of them appearing once. The input for sequencing was PBMCs, taken before TCRalphabeta/CD19-depleted stem cell transplant. Receptor source: a child aged 2-15 years with inherited bone marrow failure, due to receive a stem cell transplant.

This clonotype was found many times. This rearrangement joins TRBV24-1 to TRBJ2-1, with D possibly TRBD2 on 5 matching bases. CDR3 length: 18 amino acids. The V gene lost 4 bases and the J gene lost 8 bases, with 26 bases spanning the gap. The germline CDR1 and CDR2 sequences are KGHDR and SFDVKD. Here the CDR3 reads CATSDLNVLTGSSHEQFF. CDR3 nucleotide sequence: TGTGCCACCAGTGACCTCAATGTTCTAACGGGAAGTTCCCATGAGCAGTTCTTC.

The genes are TRBV4-2 and TRBJ2-7; 9 bases align to TRBD1. Per germline, CDR1 LGHNA and CDR2 YNFKEQ. The CDR3 is made up of 15 amino acids. V lost 2 bases and J lost 8; bases outside the gene matches: 10. CDR3 region: CASSQPGQGSYQQYF. The CDR3 bases are TGTGCCAGCAGCCAACCGGGACAGGGATCTTACCAGCAGTACTTC.

The chain recombines TRBV7-8 with TRBJ1-6; tentatively, D is TRBD1 (6 bases). The CDR3 spans 14 residues. Germline CDR1 reads SGHVS; CDR2 reads FQNEAQ. With 6 bases removed from V and 10 bases from J, the gap between germline ends came to 16 bases. CDR3 nucleotide sequence: TGTGCCAGCAGGTACACGGGGGCTGCATCACCCCTCCACTTT. This codes for CASRYTGAASPLHF.

This clonotype was found many times. The chain links TRBV15 to TRBJ2-1, with D possibly being TRBD2 (6 bases). CDR1 is LNHNV, CDR2 YYDKDF, per germline (reference sequence). Trimming pared 0 bases from V and 14 bases from J, leaving 17 bases between. There are 14 residues in the CDR3. The CDR3 loop reads CATSRDYGGILKFF. The CDR3 region has the DNA TGTGCCACCAGCAGAGATTACGGCGGGATCCTTAAGTTCTTC. Drawing the rest from reference TRBV15 and TRBJ2-1, the complete variable domain is DAMVIQNPRYQVTQFGKPVTLSCSQTLNHNVMYWYQQKSSQAPKLLFHYYDKDFNNEADTPDNFQSRRPNTSFCFLDIRSPGLGDTAMYLCATSRDYGGILKFFGPGTRLTVL.

Ten or more counts support this clonotype. This chain uses TRBV2 with TRBJ1-3; D gene ambiguous. The CDR3 runs 13 residues. CDR1 is SNHLY, CDR2 FYNNEI, per germline. The V gene lost 7 bases and the J gene lost 0 bases, with 7 bases spanning the gap. CDR3 residues: CASKSNSGNTIYF. Here the CDR3 DNA reads TGTGCCAGCAAATCGAACTCTGGAAACACCATATATTTT. Drawing the rest from reference TRBV2 and TRBJ1-3, the complete variable domain is EPEVTQTPSHQVTQMGQEVILRCVPISNHLYFYWYRQILGQKVEFLVSFYNNEISEKSEIFDDQFSVERPDGSNFTLKIRSTKLEDSAMYFCASKSNSGNTIYFGEGSWLTVV.

This clonotype was counted many times. The chain combines TRBV27 with TRBJ1-1; a possible D gene is TRBD1 (5 bases). This CDR3 is 16 amino acids long. Germline CDR1 and CDR2: MNHEY and SMNVEV (reference sequence). Trimming pared 8 bases from V and 3 bases from J, leaving 22 bases between. This CDR3 reads CASVQEGPGGHTEAFF. The DNA for the CDR3 is TGTGCCAGCGTACAGGAGGGACCCGGGGGTCACACTGAAGCTTTCTTT.

This chain links TRBV9 with TRBJ2-1; D gene unclear. The CDR3 is made up of 15 amino acids. V lost 0 bases to trimming and J lost 0 bases, with 7 bases between them. The germline CDR1 and CDR2 sequences are SGDLS and YYNGEE. CDR3 region: CASSVAQSSYNEQFF. The CDR3, as DNA: TGTGCCAGCAGCGTAGCTCAGAGCTCCTACAATGAGCAGTTCTTC. Together with reference TRBV9 and TRBJ2-1, the CDR3 gives the full variable domain: DSGVTQTPKHLITATGQRVTLRCSPRSGDLSVYWYQQSLDQGLQFLIQYYNGEERAKGNILERFSAQQFPDLHSELNLSSLELGDSALYFCASSVAQSSYNEQFFGPGTRLTVL.

This clonotype occurred many times. The V call is TRBV9, the J call TRBJ2-1; D may be TRBD1 (6 bases). Germline values: CDR1 SGDLS, CDR2 YYNGEE. Trimming cost V 4 bases and J 10 bases, with 18 bases left between them. The CDR3 is 14 amino acids. CDR3 region: CASSTHGQPSEQFF. CDR3 nucleotides: TGTGCCAGCAGCACTCATGGACAGCCTTCCGAGCAGTTCTTC.

This clonotype was counted ten times or more. V gene TRBV3-1 combines with J gene TRBJ1-2; D is uncertain. The V end was cut by 0 bases, the J end by 4 bases, with 6 bases between. CDR1 and CDR2 from the germline V gene are LGHDT and YNNKEL (reference sequence). CDR3 length: 13 residues. CDR3 loop: CASSQEETYGYTF. The DNA for the CDR3 is TGTGCCAGCAGCCAAGAGGAGACCTATGGCTACACCTTC.

The chain has TRBV28 and TRBJ2-2, with TRBD1 matching 7 bases. This CDR3 contains 19 residues. V was pared by 5 bases and J by 0 bases, with 15 bases of the junction left unmatched. In germline, CDR1 is MDHEN, CDR2 SYDVKM. In DNA, the CDR3 is TGTGCCAGCAGTAAACCGGGACAGCCCTTATTTTCGAACACCGGGGAGCTGTTTTTT. This encodes CASSKPGQPLFSNTGELFF.

This clonotype has ten or more counts. The chain recombines TRBV25-1 with TRBJ2-7; TRBD2 is a possible D gene (6 bases). Between the trimmed V and J ends, which lost 2 bases and 0 bases, there was a span of 14 bases. Germline V gene sequence: CDR1 MGHDK, CDR2 SYGVNS. This CDR3 spans 16 amino acids. CDR3 protein: CASSETWGDLSYEQYF. The CDR3 DNA sequence: TGTGCCAGCAGTGAAACGTGGGGGGACCTCTCCTACGAGCAGTACTTC.

In this sample, this clonotype turned up many times. J is TRBJ2-2 and V is TRBV6-2 or TRBV6-3; D possibly matches TRBD1 or TRBD2 (5 bases each). V lost 6 bases and J lost 8, with 19 bases in between. CDR1 is MNHEY and CDR2 is SVGEGT in the germline V gene. The CDR3 spans 15 residues. This chain's CDR3 is CASSDLGTPTGELFF. CDR3 DNA: TGTGCCAGCAGCGACCTAGGGACCCCGACTGGGGAGCTGTTTTTT.

The chain employs TRBV6-5 and TRBJ2-1, with unresolved D. The V end was cut by 2 bases, the J end by 0 bases, with 11 bases between. This CDR3 contains 16 residues. CDR1 MNHEY and CDR2 SVGAGI come from the germline V gene. The CDR3 DNA reads as TGTGCCAGCAGTTACAGGATGTGGGACTCCTACAATGAGCAGTTCTTC. Translating it yields CASSYRMWDSYNEQFF.

In its sample, this clonotype was seen many times. V and J are TRBV6-2 or TRBV6-3 and TRBJ1-5; TRBD1 might be the D (5 bases). This CDR3 region has 15 residues. Trimming stripped 8 bases from V and 3 bases from J, with 17 bases between. Germline V CDR1 and CDR2: MNHEY, SVGEGT. CDR3 in DNA: TGTGCCAGCCGACTTTGGGGGAGGGCCAATCAGCCCCAGCATTTT. This translates into CASRLWGRANQPQHF.

The chain couples TRBV7-9 to TRBJ2-1; TRBD2 aligns across 10 bases. After removal of 11 bases from V and 5 bases from J, the junction contained 12 bases not matched to a gene. Germline V gene data show CDR1 as SEHNR and CDR2 as FQNEAQ (reference sequence). This CDR3 spans 15 amino acids. CDR3 region: CAYTTLAGVDNEQFF. The CDR3 region has the DNA TGTGCCTACACTACCCTAGCGGGAGTTGACAATGAGCAGTTCTTC.

This clonotype was detected many times. This rearrangement joins TRBV20-1 to TRBJ2-1; the D is unclear. This CDR3 region has 12 residues. CDR1 DFQATT and CDR2 SNEGSKA come from the germline V gene (reference sequence). CDR3 nucleotides: TGCAGCGCAGGCTACTCCTACAATGAGCAGTTCTTC. It is translated as CSAGYSYNEQFF.

This clonotype was detected ten times or more. The V and J genes are TRBV10-1 and TRBJ2-5; perhaps TRBD1 as D (6 bases). V was pared by 0 bases and J by 5 bases, with 7 bases between. CDR3 length equals 13 residues. The germline gives CDR1 WNHNN, CDR2 SYGVQD (reference sequence). As DNA, the CDR3 is TGCGCCAGCAGTGAGTCCCAGGGGGAGACCCAGTACTTC. Translating gives CASSESQGETQYF.

This clonotype was recorded many times. The chain links TRBV12-3 or TRBV12-4 to TRBJ2-7; tentative D call: TRBD1 (5 bases). Trimming removed 8 bases at V and 3 bases at J, with 23 bases between. This CDR3 has 16 residues. The CDR3 is CASQIDGHLSYYEQYF. In DNA form, the CDR3 reads TGTGCCAGCCAAATAGATGGACACCTTTCCTACTACGAGCAGTACTTC.

On this clonotype: This could be a read error, since a much larger clone is one nucleotide away. The CDR3 loop reads CAISNETNSVRGYTF. DNA for the CDR3: TGTGCCATCAGTAACGAGACGAACTCCGTGAGGGGCTACACCTTC. The chain carries TRBV10-3 and TRBJ1-2; D call uncertain. V lost 5 bases, J lost 8 bases, and 21 bases lay in between. CDR1 ENHRY and CDR2 SYGVKD come from the germline V gene. This CDR3 is built from 15 residues.

This clonotype occurred many times. The chain has TRBV12-3 or TRBV12-4 and TRBJ2-2; no clear D. V was pared by 4 bases and J by 7 bases, with 10 bases between. CDR3 length equals 13 residues. The CDR3 DNA follows: TGTGCCAGCAGTTCCGGTAACGACGGGGAGCTGTTTTTT. Amino acids: CASSSGNDGELFF.

This clonotype was detected ten times or more. Given the absence of the conserved phenylalanine or tryptophan at the CDR3 end, a read error is likely. The DNA is left out, because the CDR3 cannot be placed on it with certainty; the CDR3 is given as TCRdb lists it. The rearrangement links TRBV11-2 to TRBJ1-2; the D segment call TRBD1 is taken from the table without a DNA check. Germline V lookup: CDR1 SGHAT, CDR2 FQNNGV. The CDR3 region is 14 residues in length, termini included. CDR3 loop: CASSFTDGRSPPSS.

This clonotype was seen ten or more times. The chain couples TRBV20-1 to TRBJ2-1; 10 bases agree with TRBD2. This CDR3 is built from 14 residues. Germline CDR1 is DFQATT and CDR2 is SNEGSKA (reference sequence). The V gene end was trimmed by 7 bases and the J gene end by 5 bases; junction bases not matched to a gene: 8. DNA of the CDR3: TGCAGTGTAGCTAGCGGGAGTCCCCACAATGAGCAGTTCTTC. Its translation: CSVASGSPHNEQFF.

This clonotype was seen once. The chain links TRBV5-4 to TRBJ2-5; D perhaps matches TRBD2 (5 bases). This CDR3 has 13 amino acids. Germline loops: CDR1 SGHNT, CDR2 YYREEE (reference sequence). V dropped 5 bases and J dropped 0 bases, with 8 bases sitting between them. CDR3 coding DNA: TGTGCCAGCAGGGTACTAGACCAAGAGACCCAGTACTTC. Translating it yields CASRVLDQETQYF. Supplemented by reference TRBV5-4 and TRBJ2-5, the full variable domain reads ETGVTQSPTHLIKTRGQQVTLRCSSQSGHNTVSWYQQALGQGPQFIFQYYREEENGRGNFPPRFSGLQFPNYSSELNVNALELDDSALYLCASRVLDQETQYFGPGTRLLVL.

This clonotype was picked up many times. The chain couples TRBV7-2 to TRBJ2-3; D gene unclear. Trimming took 5 bases from V and 7 from J, leaving 13 bases between them. The CDR3 totals 13 residues. Germline CDR1 reads SGHTA; CDR2 reads FQGNSA. This CDR3 reads CASSLKIGYTQYF. The CDR3 DNA sequence: TGTGCCAGCAGCCTCAAGATAGGATATACGCAGTATTTT.

V is TRBV6-1 and J is TRBJ1-5, with 10 positions matching TRBD1. Trimming took 5 bases from V and 2 from J; bases not matched to a gene: 9. Germline V lookup: CDR1 MNHNS, CDR2 SASEGT. This CDR3 spans 17 amino acids. The CDR3 sequence: CASSTGTGDTRNQPQHF. The CDR3 nucleotides are TGTGCCAGCAGTACCGGGACAGGGGACACCCGCAATCAGCCCCAGCATTTT.

This clonotype was detected ten times or more. The chain couples TRBV5-6 to TRBJ1-4; TRBD1 might be the D (5 bases). Germline loops: CDR1 SGHDT, CDR2 YYEEEE. Trimming removed 6 bases at V and 8 bases at J, with 23 bases between. The CDR3 sequence is 16 residues long. The CDR3 DNA follows: TGTGCCAGCATTATGGGCGTCTGGGACGCCAAGGAAAAACTGTTTTTT. It translates to CASIMGVWDAKEKLFF.

This clonotype has a count of ten or more. The chain recombines TRBV7-2 with TRBJ1-5, with unresolved D. This CDR3 contains 14 residues. Germline loops: CDR1 SGHTA, CDR2 FQGNSA. V was clipped by 1 base and J by 3 bases, with 7 bases between them. CDR3 in amino acids: CASSLGQPNQPQHF. The CDR3 DNA reads TGTGCCAGCAGCTTAGGGCAACCCAATCAGCCCCAGCATTTT.

The table lists this clonotype with many counts. The chain recombines TRBV6-2 or TRBV6-3 with TRBJ2-7; D is uncertain. Germline V gene sequence: CDR1 MNHEY, CDR2 SVGEGT. V was cut by 0 bases and J by 3 bases, with 12 bases left in between. CDR3 length: 15 amino acids. The CDR3 bases are TGTGCCAGCAGTTACTCCGAAGGTAGAGGCTACGAGCAGTACTTC. Its protein product is CASSYSEGRGYEQYF.

The CDR3 DNA reads as TGCAGTGCTCCACTAGCGGGCACCGGGGAGCTGTTTTTT. Amino acids: CSAPLAGTGELFF. This chain connects TRBV20-1 to TRBJ2-2, with 9 bases that match TRBD2. With V trimmed by 5 bases and J by 4 bases, 2 bases remained unmatched. The CDR3 has 13 residues. Germline CDR1 reads DFQATT; CDR2 reads SNEGSKA (reference sequence).